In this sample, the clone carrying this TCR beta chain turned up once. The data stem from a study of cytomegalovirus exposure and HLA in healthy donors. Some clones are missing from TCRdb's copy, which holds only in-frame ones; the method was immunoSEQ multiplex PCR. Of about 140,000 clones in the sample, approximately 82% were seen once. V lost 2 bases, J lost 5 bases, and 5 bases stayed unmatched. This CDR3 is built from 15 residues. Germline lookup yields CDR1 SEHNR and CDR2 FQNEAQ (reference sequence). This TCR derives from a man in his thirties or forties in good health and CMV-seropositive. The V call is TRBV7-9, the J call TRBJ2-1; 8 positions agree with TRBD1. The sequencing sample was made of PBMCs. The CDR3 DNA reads TGTGCCAGCAGCTTACCCTGGACAGGGAACAATGAGCAGTTCTTC. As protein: CASSLPWTGNNEQFF.